This entry concerns a single TCR beta chain. The data derive from a study of OX40 agonist ivuxolimab in advanced cancers. Sequenced by immunoSEQ multiplex PCR; TCRdb stores in-frame clones only, minus some. The table has approximately 74,000 clones, about 90% seen once; the top ten hold about 1.8%. Germline V gene lookup returns CDR1 MGHRA and CDR2 YSYEKL. The ends were cut back, 0 bases at V and 0 bases at J, with 12 bases in the middle. The CDR3 is made up of 17 amino acids. The sequenced sample was CD4+ or CD8+ T cells sorted from blood, obtained in a trial of the OX40 agonist ivuxolimab. This clonotype was obtained from an adult with an advanced solid tumor such as melanoma, head and neck, liver or kidney cancer. The V gene is TRBV4-1, the J gene TRBJ2-1; the D is unclear. The CDR3: CASSQDRHVSSYNEQFF. The CDR3 coding sequence is TGCGCCAGCAGCCAAGACCGGCATGTTAGCTCCTACAATGAGCAGTTCTTC.